This TCR beta chain was observed in a study of cytomegalovirus exposure and HLA in healthy donors. Study-level points and caveats: Further analysis, carried out later, found HLA-associated TCR beta chains more clonally expanded than equally common other chains. Donor immune exposure was known only as CMV serostatus.

Researchers ran the PCR with 60 Vbeta and 13 Jbeta primers. The data were produced by immunoSEQ multiplex PCR, yet TCRdb's version contains in-frame clones alone and is incomplete. The profile shows around 150,000 clones, roughly 79% of them singletons. The V end was cut by 5 bases, the J end by 7 bases, with 15 bases between. The CDR3 runs to 15 residues. Germline V lookup: CDR1 MNHNS, CDR2 SASEGT. In its sample, this clone was seen once. The antigen remains undetermined. The sequence came from a woman in her fifties or sixties in good health and CMV-seropositive. This chain joins TRBV6-1 and TRBJ1-6; unclear D gene. What was sequenced was PBMCs. In DNA, the CDR3 is TGTGCCAGCAGTTTATTACGGGATCCAAATTCACCCCTCCACTTT. This encodes CASSLLRDPNSPLHF.